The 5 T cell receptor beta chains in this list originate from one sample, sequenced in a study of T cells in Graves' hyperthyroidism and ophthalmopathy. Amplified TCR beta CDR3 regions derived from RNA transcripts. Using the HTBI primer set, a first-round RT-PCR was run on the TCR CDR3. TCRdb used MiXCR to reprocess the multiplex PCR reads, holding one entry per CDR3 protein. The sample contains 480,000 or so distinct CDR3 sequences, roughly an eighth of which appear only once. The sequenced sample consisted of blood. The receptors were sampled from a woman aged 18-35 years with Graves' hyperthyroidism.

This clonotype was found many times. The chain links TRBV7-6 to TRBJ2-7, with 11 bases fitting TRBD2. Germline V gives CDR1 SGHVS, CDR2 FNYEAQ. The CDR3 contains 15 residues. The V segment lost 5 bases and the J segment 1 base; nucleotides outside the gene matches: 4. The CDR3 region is CASSMGTSGSYEQYF. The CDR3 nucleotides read TGTGCCAGCAGCATGGGGACTAGCGGATCCTACGAGCAGTACTTC.

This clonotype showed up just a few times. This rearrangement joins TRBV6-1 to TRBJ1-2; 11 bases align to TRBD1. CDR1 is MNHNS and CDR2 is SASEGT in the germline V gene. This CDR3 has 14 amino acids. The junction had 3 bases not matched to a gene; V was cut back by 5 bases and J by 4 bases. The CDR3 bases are TGTGCCAGCAGTCCGGGACAGGGGGTCTATGGCTACACCTTC. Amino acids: CASSPGQGVYGYTF.

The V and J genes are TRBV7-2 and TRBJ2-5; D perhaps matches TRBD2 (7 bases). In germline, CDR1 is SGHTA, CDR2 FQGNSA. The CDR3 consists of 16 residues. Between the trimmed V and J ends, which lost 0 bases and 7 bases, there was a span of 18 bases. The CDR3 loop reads CASSLAHGGGPGTQYF. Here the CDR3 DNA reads TGTGCCAGCAGCTTAGCCCATGGGGGGGGCCCTGGGACCCAGTACTTC.

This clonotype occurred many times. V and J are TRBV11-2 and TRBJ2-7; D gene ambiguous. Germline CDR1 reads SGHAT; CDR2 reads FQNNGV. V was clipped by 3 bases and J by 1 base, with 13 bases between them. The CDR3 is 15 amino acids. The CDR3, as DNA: TGTGCCAGCAGCTTCTCTCGACTGCATTCCTACGAGCAGTACGTC. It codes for CASSFSRLHSYEQYV.

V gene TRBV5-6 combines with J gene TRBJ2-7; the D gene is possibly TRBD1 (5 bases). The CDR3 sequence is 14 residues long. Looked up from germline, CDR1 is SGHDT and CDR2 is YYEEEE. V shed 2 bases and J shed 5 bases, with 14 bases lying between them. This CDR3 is CASSFGAGMNEQYF. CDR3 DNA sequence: TGTGCCAGCAGCTTTGGGGCAGGGATGAACGAGCAGTACTTC.